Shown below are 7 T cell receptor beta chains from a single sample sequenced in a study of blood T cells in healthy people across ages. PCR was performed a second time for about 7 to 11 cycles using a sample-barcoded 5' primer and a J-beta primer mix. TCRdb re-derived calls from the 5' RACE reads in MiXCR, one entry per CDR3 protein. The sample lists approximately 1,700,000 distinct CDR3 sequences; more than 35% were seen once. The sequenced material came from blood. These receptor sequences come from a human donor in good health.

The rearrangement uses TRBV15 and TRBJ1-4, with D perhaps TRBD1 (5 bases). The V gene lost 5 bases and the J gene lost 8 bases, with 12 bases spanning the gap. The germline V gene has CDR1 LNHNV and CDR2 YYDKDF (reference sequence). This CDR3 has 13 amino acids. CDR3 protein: CATSWGVREKLFF. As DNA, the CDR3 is TGTGCCACCAGCTGGGGGGTGAGGGAAAAACTGTTTTTT.

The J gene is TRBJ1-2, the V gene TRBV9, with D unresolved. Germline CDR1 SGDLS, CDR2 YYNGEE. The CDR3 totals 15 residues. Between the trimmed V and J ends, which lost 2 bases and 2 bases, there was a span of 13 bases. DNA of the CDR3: TGTGCCAGCAGCGTTACCGGGAACATAAACTATGGCTACACCTTC. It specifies CASSVTGNINYGYTF.

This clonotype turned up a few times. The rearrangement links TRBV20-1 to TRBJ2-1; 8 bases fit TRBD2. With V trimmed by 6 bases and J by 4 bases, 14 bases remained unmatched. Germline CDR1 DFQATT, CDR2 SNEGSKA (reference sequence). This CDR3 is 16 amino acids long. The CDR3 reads CSATPGERGPYNEQFF. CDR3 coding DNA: TGCAGTGCAACCCCCGGGGAGCGGGGGCCTTACAATGAGCAGTTCTTC.

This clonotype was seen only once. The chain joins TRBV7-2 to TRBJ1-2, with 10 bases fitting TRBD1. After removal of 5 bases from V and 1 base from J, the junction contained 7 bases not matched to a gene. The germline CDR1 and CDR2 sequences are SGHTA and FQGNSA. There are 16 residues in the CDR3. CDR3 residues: CASSAGTGVGNYGYTF. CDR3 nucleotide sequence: TGTGCCAGCAGCGCCGGGACAGGGGTGGGTAACTATGGCTACACCTTC.

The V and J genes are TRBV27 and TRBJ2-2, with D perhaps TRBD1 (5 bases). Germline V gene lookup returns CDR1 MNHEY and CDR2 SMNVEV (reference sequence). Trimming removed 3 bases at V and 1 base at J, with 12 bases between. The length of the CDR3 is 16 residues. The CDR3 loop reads CASSFGRQGNTGELFF. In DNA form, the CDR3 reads TGTGCCAGCAGTTTTGGCCGTCAGGGGAACACCGGGGAGCTGTTTTTT.

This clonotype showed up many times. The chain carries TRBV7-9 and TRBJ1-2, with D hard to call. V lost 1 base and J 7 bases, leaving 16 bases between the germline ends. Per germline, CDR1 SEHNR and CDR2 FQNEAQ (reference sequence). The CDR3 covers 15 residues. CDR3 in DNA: TGTGCCAGCAGCTTAGGCGCCGCTCGAGGTTCTGGCTACACCTTC. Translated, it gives CASSLGAARGSGYTF.

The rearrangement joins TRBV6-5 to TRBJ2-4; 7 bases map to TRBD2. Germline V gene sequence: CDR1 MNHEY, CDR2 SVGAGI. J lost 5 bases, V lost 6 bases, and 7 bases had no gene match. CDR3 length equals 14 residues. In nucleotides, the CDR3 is TGTGCCAGCAGCCGCTCTAGCGGAGAAAACATTCAGTACTTC. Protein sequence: CASSRSSGENIQYF.